This T cell receptor (beta chain) was retrieved from a study of graft-versus-host responses after intestinal transplantation. The germline gives CDR1 LGHNA, CDR2 YNFKEQ. This CDR3 region has 14 residues. The V end was cut by 4 bases, the J end by 0 bases, with 10 bases between. Measured with immunoSEQ multiplex PCR; TCRdb has only the in-frame clones, and not every one. The table shows about 3,200 clones, with about 93% occurring only once. The sequence was obtained from a human patient who received an intestinal transplant, so some T cells may come from the graft donor. This specimen consisted of bone marrow, obtained 350 to 400 days after transplant. The chain recombines TRBV4-2 with TRBJ2-7; the D gene is possibly TRBD1 (6 bases). The DNA for the CDR3 is TGTGCCAGCAGCCCCAAGGACAGCTCCTACGAGCAGTACTTC. Its translation: CASSPKDSSYEQYF.